The entry below gives a single T cell receptor beta chain sequence along with its context. This sample stems from a study of blood T cell repertoires in COVID-19. Method: immunoSEQ multiplex PCR; TCRdb's copy keeps in-frame clones and lacks some. The table shows about 49,000 clones, with approximately 86% occurring only once. V was pared by 0 bases and J by 3 bases, with 11 bases of the junction left unmatched. The CDR3 is made up of 18 amino acids. Sequencing used peripheral blood. The J gene is TRBJ1-2, the V gene TRBV5-3; 10 bases match TRBD1. TRBV5-3 is recorded as an ORF, its role being uncertain. This sequence originates from a middle-aged man with active COVID-19. CDR3 amino acids: CARSLGDRGLVFYYGYTF. In DNA form, the CDR3 reads TGTGCCAGAAGCTTGGGCGACAGGGGGCTAGTATTCTACTATGGCTACACCTTC.